This T cell receptor (beta chain) is from a study of blood T cell repertoires in COVID-19. Under the authors' procedure: From reference gene primer amplification, estimates of nucleated cell counts were derived. TCRdb's copy holds only in-frame clones and misses some; the assay was immunoSEQ multiplex PCR. That table is the source of V, J and clone size, and D and trimming were worked out from the DNA. The table lists fewer than 150,000 clones, approximately 89% of them singletons. This clone was observed once. This CDR3 comprises 14 residues. The V end was cut by 1 base, the J end by 6 bases, with 14 bases between. Germline values: CDR1 SGHRS, CDR2 YFSETQ.

Material: peripheral blood. This sequence originates from a human donor in a cohort sampled during active COVID-19. The V gene is TRBV5-1, the J gene TRBJ2-7; TRBD1 might be the D (5 bases). In nucleotides, the CDR3 is TGCGCCAGCAGCTTGTTGGTTCAGGGTGGCGAGCAGTACTTC. Its translation is CASSLLVQGGEQYF. The entire variable domain, with the rest obtained from reference TRBV5-1 and TRBJ2-7, is as follows: KAGVTQTPRYLIKTRGQQVTLSCSPISGHRSVSWYQQTPGQGLQFLFEYFSETQRNKGNFPGRFSGRQFSNSRSEMNVSTLELGDSALYLCASSLLVQGGEQYFGPGTRLTVT.